These 30 T cell receptor beta chains originate from one sample sequenced in a study of cytotoxic CD8 clonotypes in ibrutinib-treated CLL (dated by TCRdb to the early 2020s). This sample's time point label indicates: about twelve months on ibrutinib. Receptor amplification or capture employed the immunoSEQ multiplex PCR assay. The immuneACCESS repertoire file appears here via TCRdb, limited to in-frame rearrangements. These files lack a portion of the clones; in checked studies, under half of the deficit traces to unresolved V genes, and the cause of the others is not known. This sample comprises more than 140,000 clones, approximately 80% of them detected only once. The ten top clones hold around 30% of the sample. Sequencing used PBMCs, obtained after 12 months of ibrutinib treatment. All receptors come from a human donor with chronic lymphocytic leukemia.

The chain couples TRBV9 to TRBJ2-3; D is perhaps TRBD1 or TRBD2 (6 bases each). CDR1 and CDR2 from the germline V gene are SGDLS and YYNGEE. V was shortened by 4 bases and J by 6 bases, with 18 bases between the two germline ends. The CDR3 is 15 amino acids. CDR3 sequence: CASSPEGGVGDTQYF. CDR3 DNA: TGTGCCAGCAGCCCAGAGGGGGGAGTCGGGGATACGCAGTATTTT.

The chain joins TRBV9 to TRBJ2-1; 9 bases agree with TRBD1. The CDR3 covers 15 residues. CDR1 is SGDLS and CDR2 is YYNGEE in the germline V gene. V shed 4 bases and J 2 bases; nucleotides not matched to a gene: 4. CDR3 in DNA: TGTGCCAGCAGCACCGGGACAGGGCCCTACAATGAGCAGTTCTTC. Amino acids: CASSTGTGPYNEQFF.

J is TRBJ1-3 and V is TRBV2, with TRBD1 matching over 7 bases. V shed 11 bases and J 6 bases; nucleotides not matched to a gene: 10. Germline V gives CDR1 SNHLY, CDR2 FYNNEI. This CDR3 is built from 13 residues. CDR3 bases: TGTGCCGGAACAGGGGAAGTTGAAAACACCATATATTTT. The encoded protein is CAGTGEVENTIYF.

The rearrangement links TRBV7-9 to TRBJ1-5, with D possibly TRBD1 on 6 matching bases. Germline assignment: CDR1 SEHNR and CDR2 FQNEAQ (reference sequence). V dropped 5 bases and J dropped 10 bases, with 15 bases sitting between them. The CDR3 spans 13 residues. The CDR3 loop is CASSPPGVGPQHF. In DNA form, the CDR3 reads TGTGCCAGCAGCCCCCCAGGGGTTGGACCCCAGCATTTT.

The V and J genes are TRBV4-2 and TRBJ2-7; TRBD2 agrees at 7 bases. The length of the CDR3 is 14 residues. Trimming cost V 0 bases and J 5 bases; bases outside gene matches: 4. The germline V gene has CDR1 LGHNA and CDR2 YNFKEQ. The CDR3 spells CASSQDLGGNEQYF. The CDR3, as DNA: TGTGCCAGCAGCCAAGATCTGGGAGGGAACGAGCAGTACTTC.

To note about this clone: This likely reflects a read error, since a far larger clone is one base away. This chain uses TRBV5-3 with TRBJ1-6; D not certain. TRBV5-3 falls under the ORF class, with uncertain function. The V gene lost 2 bases and the J gene lost 8 bases, with 14 bases spanning the gap. CDR3 length: 15 amino acids. The CDR3 DNA follows: TGTGCCAGAAGCTTAGGTGTCCGAGCCTATTCACCCCTCCACTTT. It translates to CARSLGVRAYSPLHF.

This chain uses TRBV7-8 with TRBJ1-6, with D perhaps TRBD1 (5 bases). CDR1 is SGHVS and CDR2 is FQNEAQ in the germline V gene. The length of the CDR3 is 15 residues. V lost 2 bases to trimming and J lost 7 bases, with 12 bases between them. The CDR3 sequence is CASSLRAGINSPLHF. CDR3 coding DNA: TGTGCCAGCAGCTTAAGAGCAGGGATCAATTCACCCCTCCACTTT. The full variable domain, its missing parts supplied by reference TRBV7-8 and TRBJ1-6, is GAGVSQSPRYKVAKRGQDVALRCDPISGHVSLFWYQQALGQGPEFLTYFQNEAQLDKSGLPSDRFFAERPEGSVSTLKIQRTQQEDSAVYLCASSLRAGINSPLHFGNGTRLTVT.

This chain joins TRBV2 and TRBJ1-6; D is possibly TRBD1 (6 bases). The CDR3 is 16 residues long. Germline V lookup: CDR1 SNHLY, CDR2 FYNNEI. V was cut by 4 bases and J by 9 bases, with 19 bases left in between. The CDR3 nucleotides are TGTGCCAGCAGTGGCCTCGGGGGCATAGTGAGTTCACCCCTCCACTTT. It translates to CASSGLGGIVSSPLHF.

This clone was seen once. The gene calls are TRBV18 and TRBJ1-1; D is ambiguous. Looked up from germline, CDR1 is KGHSH and CDR2 is LQKENI. The CDR3 sequence is 14 residues long. The V and J ends lost 4 bases and 2 bases respectively, with 11 bases between them. The CDR3 protein is CASSLPLENTEAFF. The CDR3 nucleotides read TGTGCCAGCTCACTCCCCCTTGAAAACACTGAAGCTTTCTTT.

This chain joins TRBV6-4 and TRBJ1-1; the D gene is possibly TRBD1 (6 bases). Trimming left V 6 bases short and J 1 base short, with 9 bases between. CDR1 and CDR2 from the germline V gene are MRHNA and SNTAGT. This CDR3 is built from 13 residues. The CDR3 sequence is CASSQDRNTEAFF. The CDR3 DNA sequence: TGTGCCAGCAGCCAGGACAGGAACACTGAAGCTTTCTTT.

The rearrangement uses TRBV7-2 and TRBJ1-5, with a weak D call TRBD1 (6 bases). Trimming took off 1 base at V and 3 bases at J, with 7 bases between the two ends. This CDR3 is 14 amino acids long. Germline V CDR1 and CDR2: SGHTA, FQGNSA. CDR3 sequence reads: CASSLGTANQPQHF. CDR3 nucleotides: TGTGCCAGCAGCTTAGGGACAGCCAATCAGCCCCAGCATTTT.

The chain recombines TRBV6-4 with TRBJ2-1; 12 bases line up with TRBD2. The CDR3 extends over 15 amino acids. V was pared by 6 bases and J by 2 bases, with 2 bases of the junction left unmatched. CDR1 and CDR2 (germline): MRHNA, SNTAGT. CDR3 bases: TGTGCCAGCAGCCGGACTAGCGGGACCTACAATGAGCAGTTCTTC. Its protein is CASSRTSGTYNEQFF.

This clone occurred a few times. The V gene is TRBV10-2, the J gene TRBJ1-4; 11 positions match TRBD1. Germline loops: CDR1 WSHSY, CDR2 SAAADI. The CDR3 has 15 amino acids. V shed 5 bases, J shed 7 bases, and the junction held 6 bases outside the gene matches. The CDR3: CASSISGTGGEKLFF. In DNA, the CDR3 is TGCGCCAGCAGTATCTCCGGGACAGGGGGTGAAAAACTGTTTTTT.

V gene TRBV6-6 combines with J gene TRBJ2-7; a possible D gene is TRBD2 (6 bases). From germline, CDR1 is MNHNY and CDR2 SVGAGI (reference sequence). Trimming took off 5 bases at V and 2 bases at J, with 13 bases between the two ends. The length of the CDR3 is 14 residues. CDR3 region: CASSTAGSTYEQYF. The DNA for the CDR3 is TGTGCCAGCAGTACGGCGGGATCCACCTACGAGCAGTACTTC.

The rearrangement uses TRBV7-9 and TRBJ2-3; no reliable D call. Germline values: CDR1 SEHNR, CDR2 FQNEAQ (reference sequence). The CDR3 is made up of 15 amino acids. The V end was cut by 4 bases, the J end by 2 bases, with 13 bases between. CDR3 coding DNA: TGTGCCAGCAGCTATCTTGACTCCCTCACAGATACGCAGTATTTT. It specifies CASSYLDSLTDTQYF. The full variable domain, its missing parts supplied by reference TRBV7-9 and TRBJ2-3, is DTGVSQNPRHKITKRGQNVTFRCDPISEHNRLYWYRQTLGQGPEFLTYFQNEAQLEKSRLLSDRFSAERPKGSFSTLEIQRTEQGDSAMYLCASSYLDSLTDTQYFGPGTRLTVL.

The chain uses TRBV12-2 and TRBJ2-7; TRBD2, as called in the table, went unchecked against the DNA. TRBV12-2 is designated a pseudogene. The CDR3 totals 15 residues. The CDR3 spells CASRLGGTSGYEQYF. In nucleotides, the CDR3 is TGTGCAAGTCGCTTAGGGGGGACTAGCGGATACGAGCAGTACTTC.

Comments on this clone: The junction departs from the called germline gene at one end, perhaps through a read error. The rearrangement joins TRBV7-2 to TRBJ2-7; D may be TRBD1 (6 bases). The CDR3 totals 13 residues. Germline V gene lookup returns CDR1 SGHTA and CDR2 FQGNSA. CDR3 in DNA: TGTGCCAGCAGCTGGGGACAAGGGGTCCTTGAGGACTTC. Translating it yields CASSWGQGVLEDF.

The genes are TRBV30 and TRBJ1-2, with 8 bases that match TRBD1. The germline CDR1 and CDR2 sequences are GTSNPN and SVGIG (reference sequence). The trim removed 3 bases at V and 6 bases at J, leaving 3 bases unmatched. The CDR3 has 12 amino acids. The CDR3 loop reads CAWSSGGDGYTF. The CDR3 DNA reads as TGTGCCTGGAGCTCAGGGGGCGATGGCTACACCTTC.

This rearrangement joins TRBV11-1 to TRBJ2-1; no definite D call. CDR1 and CDR2 (germline): SGHAT, FQDESV (reference sequence). Trimming left V 3 bases short and J 1 base short, with 10 bases between. The CDR3 loop spans 15 amino acids. The CDR3 loop is CASSFMGHSYNEQFF. CDR3 nucleotides: TGTGCCAGCAGCTTTATGGGTCATTCCTACAATGAGCAGTTCTTC.

The rearrangement links TRBV4-3 to TRBJ2-2; D unresolved. Germline loops: CDR1 LGHNA, CDR2 YSLEER. With 1 base removed from V and 0 bases from J, the gap between germline ends came to 9 bases. The CDR3 sequence is 16 residues long. This chain's CDR3 is CASSQVPSTNTGELFF. CDR3 DNA sequence: TGCGCCAGCAGCCAAGTCCCGTCCACGAACACCGGGGAGCTGTTTTTT.

This clone has just a few counts. V is TRBV19 and J is TRBJ1-2; 9 bases align to TRBD1. V lost 4 bases, J lost 8 bases, and 5 bases stayed unmatched. CDR1 and CDR2 from the germline V gene are LNHDA and SQIVND (reference sequence). The CDR3 length is 13 residues. DNA for the CDR3: TGTGCCAGTAGTACCGGGGACAGGGTCGGCTACACCTTC. This gives the protein CASSTGDRVGYTF. The complete variable domain, with remaining parts taken from reference TRBV19 and TRBJ1-2, reads DGGITQSPKYLFRKEGQNVTLSCEQNLNHDAMYWYRQDPGQGLRLIYYSQIVNDFQKGDIAEGYSVSREKKESFPLTVTSAQKNPTAFYLCASSTGDRVGYTFGSGTRLTVV.

This chain uses TRBV6-5 with TRBJ2-7; possible D gene TRBD2, 5 bases. V lost 7 bases to trimming and J lost 0 bases, with 10 bases between them. The germline gives CDR1 MNHEY, CDR2 SVGAGI. The CDR3 totals 13 residues. The CDR3, as DNA: TGTGCCAGCATCGAACGGGGCTCCTACGAGCAGTACTTC. The encoded protein is CASIERGSYEQYF.

This clone was seen only once. Other DNA sequences within the sample encode an identical CDR3. The rearrangement uses TRBV19 and TRBJ1-1; D is perhaps TRBD1 (5 bases). Germline V lookup: CDR1 LNHDA, CDR2 SQIVND (reference sequence). The CDR3 loop spans 13 amino acids. V gave up 5 bases and J gave up 2 bases, with 9 bases separating them. CDR3 residues: CASSPTVNTEAFF. CDR3 DNA: TGTGCCAGTAGTCCGACAGTAAACACTGAAGCTTTCTTT. The whole variable domain, remainder taken from reference TRBV19 and TRBJ1-1, is DGGITQSPKYLFRKEGQNVTLSCEQNLNHDAMYWYRQDPGQGLRLIYYSQIVNDFQKGDIAEGYSVSREKKESFPLTVTSAQKNPTAFYLCASSPTVNTEAFFGQGTRLTVV.

This chain joins TRBV7-1 and TRBJ1-2; perhaps TRBD1 as D (5 bases). Being an ORF, TRBV7-1 has a function that is uncertain. There are 14 residues in the CDR3. V shed 5 bases and J shed 2 bases, with 12 bases lying between them. The CDR3 sequence is CASSPGQQNYGYTF. Here the CDR3 DNA reads TGTGCCAGCAGCCCAGGGCAGCAGAACTATGGCTACACCTTC.

The chain combines TRBV6-5 with TRBJ1-2, with D possibly matching TRBD1 (6 bases). From germline, CDR1 is MNHEY and CDR2 SVGAGI. This CDR3 contains 15 residues. V was trimmed by 1 base and J by 5 bases, leaving 14 bases between them. In DNA form, the CDR3 reads TGTGCCAGCAGTTACTTACGCGGGACAAAATATGGCTACACCTTC. It translates to CASSYLRGTKYGYTF.

The rearrangement links TRBV11-2 to TRBJ2-7; D ambiguous. CDR1 and CDR2 from the germline V gene are SGHAT and FQNNGV. There are 13 residues in the CDR3. V was shortened by 1 base and J by 4 bases, with 8 bases between the two germline ends. The CDR3 region has the DNA TGTGCCAGCAGCTTAGTTACAGCTTACGAGCAGTACTTC. It translates to CASSLVTAYEQYF.

This clone was seen a handful of times. The CDR3 nucleotides are TGTGCCTGGTTTGTACGTAGTACGGACACCATATATTTT. Protein: CAWFVRSTDTIYF. The chain uses TRBV30 and TRBJ1-3, with D unresolved. Trimming left V 5 bases short and J 8 bases short, with 16 bases between. Germline loops: CDR1 GTSNPN, CDR2 SVGIG (reference sequence). The CDR3 spans 13 residues.

The rearrangement joins TRBV5-1 to TRBJ2-1; 11 positions match TRBD1. The J segment lost 0 bases and the V segment lost 0 bases, leaving 5 bases of the junction unmatched. CDR3 size: 18 residues. CDR1 and CDR2 from the germline V gene are SGHRS and YFSETQ. CDR3 nucleotides: TGCGCCAGCAGCTTGGGGACAGGGGGCGCATACTCCTACAATGAGCAGTTCTTC. Translation gives CASSLGTGGAYSYNEQFF.

The chain has TRBV5-1 and TRBJ2-2; D gene unclear. The CDR3 runs 15 residues. The V end lost 6 bases, the J end lost 0 bases, and 12 bases lay between the germline ends. Germline CDR1 SGHRS, CDR2 YFSETQ. CDR3: CASKDRSANTGELFF. Written as DNA, the CDR3 is TGCGCCAGCAAGGATCGATCGGCGAACACCGGGGAGCTGTTTTTT.

The table lists this clone with many counts. Other DNA sequences in the same sample also yield this CDR3. The genes are TRBV7-9 and TRBJ1-3, with 8 bases aligning to TRBD1. The trim removed 0 bases at V and 1 base at J, leaving 2 bases unmatched. Germline loops: CDR1 SEHNR, CDR2 FQNEAQ (reference sequence). The CDR3 length is 16 residues. The CDR3 DNA follows: TGTGCCAGCAGCTTAGCCACAGGGGGGTCTGGAAACACCATATATTTT. It translates to CASSLATGGSGNTIYF. Full variable domain (outside the CDR3, taken from reference TRBV7-9 and TRBJ1-3): DTGVSQNPRHKITKRGQNVTFRCDPISEHNRLYWYRQTLGQGPEFLTYFQNEAQLEKSRLLSDRFSAERPKGSFSTLEIQRTEQGDSAMYLCASSLATGGSGNTIYFGEGSWLTVV.